This TCR beta chain was found in a study of shared clonotypes between healthy human individuals. The wider study: Each donor had three CD4 naive, three CD4 memory, two CD8 naive and one CD8 memory plate.

Cells designated naive CD8 were CD45RO-negative and were positively selected for CCR7, with terminally differentiated effector memory CD45RA+ cells excluded. Looked up from germline, CDR1 is MGHRA and CDR2 is YSYEKL. V lost 2 bases and J 9 bases, leaving 16 bases between the germline ends. CDR3 length: 14 residues. Sequencing was performed with immunoSEQ multiplex PCR; in TCRdb, only in-frame clones are kept and a portion is missing. The sample shows about 2.2 million clones, 85% to 95% of them seen only once. The chain has TRBV4-1 and TRBJ2-5, with D possibly TRBD1 on 6 matching bases. The sequenced material came from naive CD8+ T cells from PBMCs. The clonotype was recovered from a man younger than 35 in good health. Some clones in this sample may be carry-over from other donors' samples. The CDR3 reads CASSQLDRLEAQYF. CDR3 nucleotides: TGCGCCAGCAGCCAACTCGACAGGCTGGAGGCCCAGTACTTC.